The 26 T cell receptor beta chains below come from one sample, sequenced in a study of cytomegalovirus exposure and HLA in healthy donors. Primers included in the PCR were 60 Vbeta and 13 Jbeta primers. Assay used: immunoSEQ multiplex PCR; TCRdb lists only in-frame clones, some missing. This sample has about 160,000 clones, with about 76% found just once. Sequenced input: PBMCs. These TCRs come from a female donor in good health and CMV-seronegative.

The rearrangement joins TRBV14 to TRBJ2-7; D gene unclear. The CDR3 has 14 amino acids. CDR1 is SGHDN and CDR2 is FVKESK in the germline V gene. V shed 4 bases and J shed 5 bases, with 15 bases lying between them. CDR3: CASSLSPRRHEQYF. CDR3 bases: TGTGCCAGCAGCCTAAGCCCCAGGCGTCACGAGCAGTACTTC.

This rearrangement joins TRBV9 to TRBJ2-6; D is possibly TRBD1 (7 bases). The germline gives CDR1 SGDLS, CDR2 YYNGEE. This CDR3 comprises 16 residues. Trimming left V 8 bases short and J 2 bases short, with 17 bases between. The CDR3 sequence: CASSQIRGAGANVLTF. The DNA for the CDR3 is TGTGCCAGTAGCCAAATCAGGGGGGCTGGGGCCAACGTCCTGACTTTC.

This chain joins TRBV7-3 and TRBJ2-1; 8 bases are shared with TRBD2. With V trimmed by 2 bases and J by 1 base, 1 base remained unmatched. The CDR3 spans 15 residues. Germline loops: CDR1 SGHTA, CDR2 FQGTGA. CDR3 in amino acids: CASSLLAGSYNEQFF. The CDR3 region has the DNA TGTGCCAGCAGCTTACTAGCGGGTTCCTACAATGAGCAGTTCTTC.

The chain joins TRBV6-5 to TRBJ1-1; the match to TRBD1 covers 9 bases. This CDR3 is built from 13 residues. V shed 6 bases, J shed 4 bases, and the junction held 3 bases outside the gene matches. Germline CDR1 is MNHEY and CDR2 is SVGAGI. The CDR3 nucleotides read TGTGCCAGCAGCTGGGACAGGGCCACTGAAGCTTTCTTT. It encodes CASSWDRATEAFF.

V usage is TRBV5-6 and J usage is TRBJ1-4; D is unresolved. V lost 1 base and J 9 bases, leaving 13 bases between the germline ends. The CDR3 covers 14 residues. In germline, CDR1 is SGHDT, CDR2 YYEEEE. CDR3: CASSLWSGNQKLFF. CDR3 coding DNA: TGTGCCAGCAGCTTGTGGTCGGGGAATCAAAAACTGTTTTTT. Full variable domain (outside the CDR3, taken from reference TRBV5-6 and TRBJ1-4): DAGVTQSPTHLIKTRGQQVTLRCSPKSGHDTVSWYQQALGQGPQFIFQYYEEEERQRGNFPDRFSGHQFPNYSSELNVNALLLGDSALYLCASSLWSGNQKLFFGSGTQLSVL.

The chain recombines TRBV30 with TRBJ2-3, with D tentatively TRBD1 (5 bases). The CDR3 contains 14 residues. Germline loops: CDR1 GTSNPN, CDR2 SVGIG (reference sequence). Trimming cost V 3 bases and J 1 base, with 11 bases left between them. CDR3 residues: CAWRGRIRTDTQYF. The CDR3 DNA follows: TGTGCCTGGAGGGGGCGGATCCGCACAGATACGCAGTATTTT.

The V call is TRBV2, the J call TRBJ1-5; a weak D match, TRBD1 (5 bases). The V end lost 4 bases, the J end lost 11 bases, and 15 bases lay between the germline ends. The CDR3 is 13 residues long. Germline CDR1 is SNHLY and CDR2 is FYNNEI. The CDR3 spells CASSGGNRLSQHF. As DNA, the CDR3 is TGTGCCAGCAGTGGAGGTAACAGGCTGTCCCAGCATTTT.

The chain combines TRBV10-3 with TRBJ2-2; 8 bases map to TRBD2. With V trimmed by 11 bases and J by 2 bases, 4 bases remained unmatched. CDR1 is ENHRY, CDR2 SYGVKD, per germline. CDR3 length: 13 amino acids. DNA of the CDR3: TGTGCCGCGGGGGGTAGCAACACCGGGGAGCTGTTTTTT. Translating it yields CAAGGSNTGELFF.

CDR3 coding DNA: TGTGCCTGGAGAGTCCCGGGACAGGGTTACGAGCAGTACTTC. Translating gives CAWRVPGQGYEQYF. This sequence joins TRBV30 and TRBJ2-7, with TRBD1 matching 9 bases. The CDR3 sequence is 14 residues long. The junction had 7 bases not matched to a gene; V was cut back by 3 bases and J by 4 bases. The germline V gene has CDR1 GTSNPN and CDR2 SVGIG (reference sequence).

This clone was seen just once. The germline gene is not matched at one end of the junction; a read error may be the cause. CDR3 residues: CASRLGQGNTEAFF. DNA of the CDR3: TGTGCCAGCAGATTGGGACAGGGTAACACTGAAGCTTTCTTT. The chain uses TRBV5-4 and TRBJ1-1; 9 bases line up with TRBD1. The CDR3 extends over 14 amino acids. CDR1 SGHNT and CDR2 YYREEE come from the germline V gene (reference sequence).

Only one count was recorded for this clone. V gene TRBV18 combines with J gene TRBJ2-7; 8 nucleotides line up with TRBD1. CDR1 is KGHSH and CDR2 is LQKENI in the germline V gene. This CDR3 region has 15 residues. The V gene end was trimmed by 3 bases and the J gene end by 4 bases; junction bases not matched to a gene: 8. The CDR3 bases are TGTGCCAGCTCACCCTCGGGACAGGTATCATACGAGCAGTACTTC. It codes for CASSPSGQVSYEQYF.

The chain combines TRBV6-5 with TRBJ2-1, with 7 bases that match TRBD2. CDR3 length equals 15 residues. Germline lookup yields CDR1 MNHEY and CDR2 SVGAGI. Germline trimming cut 2 bases from V and 5 bases from J; bases unmatched to any gene: 6. This CDR3 is CASSYGGEGNNEQFF. The CDR3 region has the DNA TGTGCCAGCAGTTACGGGGGGGAGGGAAACAATGAGCAGTTCTTC.

The chain is built from TRBV30 and TRBJ2-3, with 10 bases lining up with TRBD2. The CDR3 loop spans 14 amino acids. Germline CDR1 reads GTSNPN; CDR2 reads SVGIG (reference sequence). V shed 3 bases and J 3 bases; nucleotides not matched to a gene: 3. The CDR3 DNA reads TGTGCCTGGAGCCTAGCGGGAGTTACAGATACGCAGTATTTT. It yields the protein CAWSLAGVTDTQYF.

The chain recombines TRBV19 with TRBJ1-1; maybe TRBD1 (5 bases). The germline V gene encodes CDR1 LNHDA and CDR2 SQIVND (reference sequence). The length of the CDR3 is 15 residues. The V and J ends lost 7 bases and 0 bases respectively, with 15 bases between them. The CDR3 bases are TGTGCCAGTATCCTTTCTGTACAGGTGAACACTGAAGCTTTCTTT. It codes for CASILSVQVNTEAFF.

This chain links TRBV5-4 with TRBJ2-5; 14 nucleotides match TRBD2. CDR1 SGHNT and CDR2 YYREEE come from the germline V gene (reference sequence). After removal of 4 bases from V and 4 bases from J, the junction contained 9 bases not matched to a gene. There are 17 residues in the CDR3. The CDR3 sequence is CASSRGGLAGEGETQYF. The CDR3, as DNA: TGTGCCAGCAGCCGAGGGGGACTAGCGGGAGAGGGAGAGACCCAGTACTTC.

The CDR3 bases are TGTGCCAGCAGCCTTAACGTAGCGGGAGACCAGGACGAGCAGTACTTC. This encodes CASSLNVAGDQDEQYF. This chain joins TRBV7-9 and TRBJ2-7; 9 bases line up with TRBD2. The length of the CDR3 is 16 residues. With V trimmed by 5 bases and J by 5 bases, 13 bases remained unmatched. Germline CDR1 is SEHNR and CDR2 is FQNEAQ (reference sequence).

As for this clone: One end of the junction is discordant with germline, which a read error may explain. The J gene is TRBJ2-6, the V gene TRBV10-3; 12 bases are a match to TRBD1. The CDR3 spans 19 residues. The V gene's germline CDR1 is ENHRY and CDR2 SYGVKD. The CDR3 sequence: CAISEPRDRGLTGANGLTF. For the CDR3, the DNA is TGTGCCATCAGTGAGCCCCGGGACAGGGGGCTCACTGGGGCCAACGGCCTGACTTTC.

This sequence joins TRBV7-2 and TRBJ1-4; D is possibly TRBD1 (5 bases). CDR3 length: 15 residues. V lost 4 bases, J lost 0 bases, and 9 bases lay in between. Per germline, CDR1 SGHTA and CDR2 FQGNSA. CDR3 coding DNA: TGTGCCAGCAGCTCCCAGGGTGCAACTAATGAAAAACTGTTTTTT. It translates to CASSSQGATNEKLFF.

This clone turned up a few times. The gene calls are TRBV9 and TRBJ2-3; the match to TRBD1 covers 10 bases. The CDR3 loop spans 15 amino acids. With V trimmed by 2 bases and J by 1 base, 1 base remained unmatched. Germline V gives CDR1 SGDLS, CDR2 YYNGEE. The CDR3 spells CASSVTGGGTDTQYF. The CDR3 region has the DNA TGTGCCAGCAGCGTGACAGGGGGCGGCACAGATACGCAGTATTTT.

The chain carries TRBV19 and TRBJ1-5; D ambiguous. Germline lookup yields CDR1 LNHDA and CDR2 SQIVND (reference sequence). V gave up 1 base and J gave up 0 bases, with 16 bases separating them. CDR3 length equals 18 residues. CDR3 region: CASSIARQAPYSNQPQHF. Written as DNA, the CDR3 is TGTGCCAGTAGTATAGCAAGGCAGGCTCCTTATAGCAATCAGCCCCAGCATTTT.

This clone has a handful of counts. The gene calls are TRBV6-6 and TRBJ1-1; 8 positions match TRBD1. The V gene's germline CDR1 is MNHNY and CDR2 SVGAGI (reference sequence). The CDR3 consists of 16 residues. After removal of 6 bases from V and 3 bases from J, the junction contained 12 bases not matched to a gene. The CDR3 DNA reads as TGTGCCAGCAGAGACCCTTGGACAGGGAGGGACACTGAAGCTTTCTTT. As protein: CASRDPWTGRDTEAFF.

The rearrangement links TRBV18 to TRBJ1-2; 10 nucleotides match TRBD1. With 4 bases clipped from V and 6 bases from J, the junction kept 2 bases outside the gene matches. The CDR3 is made up of 13 amino acids. Germline CDR1 and CDR2: KGHSH and LQKENI. The CDR3 region is CASSRDRGDGYTF. CDR3 DNA: TGTGCCAGCTCACGGGACAGGGGTGATGGCTACACCTTC.

The gene calls are TRBV9 and TRBJ2-5, with 7 positions matching TRBD2. Germline CDR1 and CDR2: SGDLS and YYNGEE. The V segment lost 2 bases and the J segment 5 bases; nucleotides outside the gene matches: 6. The CDR3 totals 14 residues. The CDR3 sequence: CASSVTSTHETQYF. CDR3 in DNA: TGTGCCAGCAGCGTGACTAGCACCCACGAGACCCAGTACTTC.

This clone has only a few counts. V usage is TRBV9 and J usage is TRBJ2-6; perhaps TRBD1 as D (6 bases). The CDR3 has 17 amino acids. V was trimmed by 0 bases and J by 1 base, leaving 11 bases between them. CDR1 is SGDLS and CDR2 is YYNGEE in the germline V gene. CDR3 DNA sequence: TGTGCCAGCAGCGTAGCGGGACACAAGTCTGGGGCCAACGTCCTGACTTTC. Encoded protein: CASSVAGHKSGANVLTF. The full variable domain, its missing parts supplied by reference TRBV9 and TRBJ2-6, is DSGVTQTPKHLITATGQRVTLRCSPRSGDLSVYWYQQSLDQGLQFLIQYYNGEERAKGNILERFSAQQFPDLHSELNLSSLELGDSALYFCASSVAGHKSGANVLTFGAGSRLTVL.

The chain carries TRBV7-9 and TRBJ1-1; 7 bases match TRBD1. The trim removed 10 bases at V and 3 bases at J, leaving 11 bases unmatched. CDR1 is SEHNR, CDR2 FQNEAQ, per germline (reference sequence). CDR3 length equals 14 residues. The CDR3: CATPDRESDTEAFF. The CDR3, as DNA: TGTGCCACCCCTGACAGGGAATCGGACACTGAAGCTTTCTTT.

The chain uses TRBV7-2 and TRBJ1-2, with D unclear. CDR1 and CDR2 (germline): SGHTA, FQGNSA. This CDR3 contains 13 residues. Between the trimmed V and J ends, which lost 1 base and 5 bases, there was a span of 8 bases. The CDR3 sequence: CASSLGTAYGYTF. The DNA of the CDR3 is TGTGCCAGCAGCTTAGGTACAGCTTATGGCTACACCTTC.